This T cell receptor beta chain was sequenced for a study of blood T cell repertoires in COVID-19. Study-level information: The United States, Italy and Spain supplied acute and convalescent COVID-19 samples. T cells, B-cell-depleted T cells, or PBMCs supplied cDNA or gDNA.

In the original processing: How many nucleated cells were present was estimated from reference gene primer amplification. Clones were read by immunoSEQ multiplex PCR, and TCRdb kept only the in-frame ones, dropping some. V, J and clone size were drawn from that table, and D and trimming were deduced from the DNA. The repertoire holds approximately 300,000 clones, more than 70% seen once, with roughly 6.7% in the top ten. The origin of this receptor is a man between 18 and 35 years old who had recovered from COVID-19. Sequenced sample: peripheral blood.

This CDR3 is CASSFVGGTSGTDTQYF. CDR3 nucleotides: TGCGCCAGCAGCTTTGTCGGGGGGACTAGCGGCACAGATACGCAGTATTTT. This chain links TRBV5-1 with TRBJ2-3; TRBD2 matches 10 bases. The junction had 7 bases not matched to a gene; V was cut back by 2 bases and J by 1 base. Germline V gene lookup returns CDR1 SGHRS and CDR2 YFSETQ. The CDR3 has 17 residues. Variable domain in full (rest from reference TRBV5-1 and TRBJ2-3): KAGVTQTPRYLIKTRGQQVTLSCSPISGHRSVSWYQQTPGQGLQFLFEYFSETQRNKGNFPGRFSGRQFSNSRSEMNVSTLELGDSALYLCASSFVGGTSGTDTQYFGPGTRLTVL.